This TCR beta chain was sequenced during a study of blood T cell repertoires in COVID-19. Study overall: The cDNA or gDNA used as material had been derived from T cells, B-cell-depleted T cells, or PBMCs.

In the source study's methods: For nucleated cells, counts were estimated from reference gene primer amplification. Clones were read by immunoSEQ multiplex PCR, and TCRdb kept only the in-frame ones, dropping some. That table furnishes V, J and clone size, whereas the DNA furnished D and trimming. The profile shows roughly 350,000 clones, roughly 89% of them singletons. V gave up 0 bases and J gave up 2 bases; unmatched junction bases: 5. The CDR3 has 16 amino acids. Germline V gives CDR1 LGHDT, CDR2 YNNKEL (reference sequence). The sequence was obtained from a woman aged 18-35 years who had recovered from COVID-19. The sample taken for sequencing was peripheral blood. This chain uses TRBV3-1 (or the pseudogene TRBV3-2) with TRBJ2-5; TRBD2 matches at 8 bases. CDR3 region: CASSQDEVAGQETQYF. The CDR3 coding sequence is TGTGCCAGCAGCCAAGATGAGGTAGCGGGGCAAGAGACCCAGTACTTC.